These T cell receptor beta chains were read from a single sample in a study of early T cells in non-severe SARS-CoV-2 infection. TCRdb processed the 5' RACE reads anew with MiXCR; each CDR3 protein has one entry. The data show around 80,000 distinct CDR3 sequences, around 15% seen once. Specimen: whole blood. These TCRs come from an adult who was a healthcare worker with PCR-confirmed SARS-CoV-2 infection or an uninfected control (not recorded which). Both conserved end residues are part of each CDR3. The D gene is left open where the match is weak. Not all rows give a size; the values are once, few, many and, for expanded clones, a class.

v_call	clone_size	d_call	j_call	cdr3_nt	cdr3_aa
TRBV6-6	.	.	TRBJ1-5	TGTGCCAGCAGCTCACCCCCGGACAGTGACCAGCATTTT	CASSSPPDSDQHF
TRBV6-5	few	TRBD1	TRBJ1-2	TGTGCCAGCAGTGACAGGGGCCGGGGGATCTCGGATGGCTACACCTTC	CASSDRGRGISDGYTF
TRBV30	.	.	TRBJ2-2	TGTGCCTGGTGGGGGAGCGGGGAGCTGTTTTTT	CAWWGSGELFF
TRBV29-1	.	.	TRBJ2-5	TGCAGCGTTGAAGACCGGGTCCTGGAGACCCAGTACTTC	CSVEDRVLETQYF
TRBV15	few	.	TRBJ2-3	TGTGCCACCAGGGGGGGAGATACGCAGTATTTT	CATRGGDTQYF
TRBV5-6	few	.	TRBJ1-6	TGTGCCAGCAGCTTGCCCCTCGGACGGACTAATTCACCCCTCCACTTT	CASSLPLGRTNSPLHF
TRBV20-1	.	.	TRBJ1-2	TGCAGTGCTAGAGAGGGAACCCGGGCCATATTCTCGGGCTACACCTTC	CSAREGTRAIFSGYTF
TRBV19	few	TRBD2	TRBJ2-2	TGTGCCAGCAAATCACAAGGGGGTAGCGGGGGCCTAAGACGTACCGGGGAGCTGTTTTTT	CASKSQGGSGGLRRTGELFF
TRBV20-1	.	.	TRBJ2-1	TGCAGTGCCCATTCTGGGAGCAGGAATGAGCAGTTCTTC	CSAHSGSRNEQFF
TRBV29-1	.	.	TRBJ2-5	TGCAGCGTCTCACTGCCGGGACGACGGGGGGAGACCCAGTACTTC	CSVSLPGRRGETQYF
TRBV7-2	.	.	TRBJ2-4	TGTGCCAGCAGCCCTGGACTACTTCAGTACTTC	CASSPGLLQYF
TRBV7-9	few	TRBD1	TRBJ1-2	TGTGCCAGCAGCGTACAGGGGGTCGACTATGGCTACACCTTC	CASSVQGVDYGYTF
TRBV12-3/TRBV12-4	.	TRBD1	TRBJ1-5	TGTGCCAGCAGGGGACAGGTTCTAAATCAGCCCCAGCATTTT	CASRGQVLNQPQHF
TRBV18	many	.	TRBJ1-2	TGTGCCAGCTCACCACCAGTGGAGCGACCTAACTATGGCTACACCTTC	CASSPPVERPNYGYTF
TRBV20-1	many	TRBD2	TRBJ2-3	TGCAGTGTTCTGTCGGTAGCGGGGGGGTACACAGATACGCAGTATTTT	CSVLSVAGGYTDTQYF
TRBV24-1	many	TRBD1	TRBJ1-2	TGTGCCACCAGTGACGGGGACAGGGAGTATGGCTACACCTTC	CATSDGDREYGYTF
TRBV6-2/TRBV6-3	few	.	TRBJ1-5	TGTGCCAGCAGGCCCGGGGGCAGTAATCAGCCCCAGCATTTT	CASRPGGSNQPQHF
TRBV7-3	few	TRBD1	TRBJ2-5	TGTGCCAGCAGGATGGACAGGGGAATCCAAGAGACCCAGTACTTC	CASRMDRGIQETQYF
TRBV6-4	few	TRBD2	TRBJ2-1	TGTGCCAGCAGTGGGCCAGCGGGGTTGCAGTTCTTC	CASSGPAGLQFF
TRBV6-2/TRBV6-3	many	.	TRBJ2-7	TGTGCCAGCCGCTCGGCTTCCTACGAGCAGTACTTC	CASRSASYEQYF